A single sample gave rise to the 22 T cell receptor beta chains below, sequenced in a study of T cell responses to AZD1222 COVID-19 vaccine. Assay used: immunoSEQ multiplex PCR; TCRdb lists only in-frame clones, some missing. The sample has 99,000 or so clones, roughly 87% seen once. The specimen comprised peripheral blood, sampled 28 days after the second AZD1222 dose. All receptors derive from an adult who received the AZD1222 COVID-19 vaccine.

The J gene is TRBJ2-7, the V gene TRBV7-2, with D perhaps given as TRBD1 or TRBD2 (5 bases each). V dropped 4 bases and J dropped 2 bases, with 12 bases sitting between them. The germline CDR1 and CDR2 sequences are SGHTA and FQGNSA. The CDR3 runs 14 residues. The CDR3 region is CASSSGDPPYEQYF. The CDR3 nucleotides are TGTGCCAGCAGCTCCGGGGACCCACCCTACGAGCAGTACTTC. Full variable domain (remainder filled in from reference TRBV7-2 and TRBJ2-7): GAGVSQSPSNKVTEKGKDVELRCDPISGHTALYWYRQSLGQGLEFLIYFQGNSAPDKSGLPSDRFSAERTGGSVSTLTIQRTQQEDSAVYLCASSSGDPPYEQYFGPGTRLTVT.

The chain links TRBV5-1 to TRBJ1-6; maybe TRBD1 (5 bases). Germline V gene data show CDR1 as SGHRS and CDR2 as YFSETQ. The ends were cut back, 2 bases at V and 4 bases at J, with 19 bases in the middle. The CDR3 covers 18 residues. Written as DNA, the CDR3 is TGCGCCAGCAGCTTACTTGGAGGGAGGGGCGATTATAATTCACCCCTCCACTTT. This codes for CASSLLGGRGDYNSPLHF.

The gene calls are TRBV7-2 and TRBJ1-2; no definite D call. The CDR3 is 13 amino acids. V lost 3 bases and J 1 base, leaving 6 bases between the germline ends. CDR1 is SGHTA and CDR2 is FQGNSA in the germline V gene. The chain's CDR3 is CASSLNSNYGYTF. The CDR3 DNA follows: TGTGCCAGCAGCTTGAACAGTAACTATGGCTACACCTTC.

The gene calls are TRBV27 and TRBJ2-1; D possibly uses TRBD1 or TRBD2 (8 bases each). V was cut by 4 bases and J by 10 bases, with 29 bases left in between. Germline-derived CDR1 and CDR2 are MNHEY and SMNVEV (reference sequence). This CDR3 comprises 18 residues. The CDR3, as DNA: TGTGCCAGCAGTTCCATTCGTATCAGGGGGCCCGGGAGGGAGGAGCAGTTCTTC. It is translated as CASSSIRIRGPGREEQFF.

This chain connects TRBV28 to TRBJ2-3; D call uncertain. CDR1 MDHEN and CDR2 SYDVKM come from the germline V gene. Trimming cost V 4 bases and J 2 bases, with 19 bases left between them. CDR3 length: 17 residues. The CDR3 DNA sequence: TGTGCCAGCAGTTCCTACAGCGCAGAAACCCTCACAGATACGCAGTATTTT. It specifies CASSSYSAETLTDTQYF.

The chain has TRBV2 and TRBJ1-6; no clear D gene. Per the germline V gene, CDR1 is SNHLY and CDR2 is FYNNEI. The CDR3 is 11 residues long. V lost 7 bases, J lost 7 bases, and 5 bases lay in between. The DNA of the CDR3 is TGTGCCAGCACCGGGAATTCACCCCTCCACTTT. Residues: CASTGNSPLHF. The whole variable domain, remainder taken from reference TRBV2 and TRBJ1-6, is EPEVTQTPSHQVTQMGQEVILRCVPISNHLYFYWYRQILGQKVEFLVSFYNNEISEKSEIFDDQFSVERPDGSNFTLKIRSTKLEDSAMYFCASTGNSPLHFGNGTRLTVT.

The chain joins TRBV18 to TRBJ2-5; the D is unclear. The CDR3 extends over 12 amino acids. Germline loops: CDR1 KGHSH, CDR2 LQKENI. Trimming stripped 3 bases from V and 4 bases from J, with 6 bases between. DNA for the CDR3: TGTGCCAGCTCACCTACCACAGAGACCCAGTACTTC. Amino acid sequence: CASSPTTETQYF.

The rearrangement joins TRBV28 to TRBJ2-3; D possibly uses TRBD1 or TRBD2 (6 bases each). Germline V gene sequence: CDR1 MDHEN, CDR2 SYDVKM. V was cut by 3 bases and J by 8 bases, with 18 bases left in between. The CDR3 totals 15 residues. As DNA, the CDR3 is TGTGCCAGCAGTTTGGGGGCGGGATCCGGGGGTACGCAGTATTTT. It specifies CASSLGAGSGGTQYF.

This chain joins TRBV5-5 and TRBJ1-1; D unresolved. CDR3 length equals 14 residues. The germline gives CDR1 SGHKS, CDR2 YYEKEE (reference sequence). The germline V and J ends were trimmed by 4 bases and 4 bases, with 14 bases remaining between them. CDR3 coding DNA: TGTGCCAGCAGCCCCCTCCCGATGGGCACTGAAGCTTTCTTT. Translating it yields CASSPLPMGTEAFF.

CDR3 sequence (DNA): TGTGCCAGCAGCGCGGGGGTGACAGCCCAGCATTTT. It translates to CASSAGVTAQHF. The chain employs TRBV28 and TRBJ1-5, with a weak D call TRBD1 (5 bases). The CDR3 loop spans 12 amino acids. Trimming stripped 6 bases from V and 11 bases from J, with 14 bases between. Looked up from germline, CDR1 is MDHEN and CDR2 is SYDVKM.

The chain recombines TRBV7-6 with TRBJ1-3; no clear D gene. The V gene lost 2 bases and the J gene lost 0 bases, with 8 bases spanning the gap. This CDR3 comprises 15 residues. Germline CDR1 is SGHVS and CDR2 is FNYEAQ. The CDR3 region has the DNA TGTGCCAGCAGCTTAATGAAATACTCTGGAAACACCATATATTTT. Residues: CASSLMKYSGNTIYF. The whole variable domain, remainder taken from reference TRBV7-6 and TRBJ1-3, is GAGVSQSPRYKVTKRGQDVALRCDPISGHVSLYWYRQALGQGPEFLTYFNYEAQQDKSGLPNDRFSAERPEGSISTLTIQRTEQRDSAMYRCASSLMKYSGNTIYFGEGSWLTVV.

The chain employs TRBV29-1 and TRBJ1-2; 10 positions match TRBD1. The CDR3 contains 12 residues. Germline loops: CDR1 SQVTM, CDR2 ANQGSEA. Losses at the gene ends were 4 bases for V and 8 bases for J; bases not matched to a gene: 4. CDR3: CSVAGTGDGYTF. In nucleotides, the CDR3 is TGCAGCGTTGCCGGGACAGGGGACGGCTACACCTTC.

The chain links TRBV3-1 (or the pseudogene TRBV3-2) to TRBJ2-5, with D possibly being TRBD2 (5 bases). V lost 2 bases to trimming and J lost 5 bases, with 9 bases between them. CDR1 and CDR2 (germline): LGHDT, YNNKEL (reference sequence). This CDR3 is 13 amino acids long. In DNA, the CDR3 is TGTGCCAGCAGCCAACCTAGCATGGAGACCCAGTACTTC. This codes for CASSQPSMETQYF.

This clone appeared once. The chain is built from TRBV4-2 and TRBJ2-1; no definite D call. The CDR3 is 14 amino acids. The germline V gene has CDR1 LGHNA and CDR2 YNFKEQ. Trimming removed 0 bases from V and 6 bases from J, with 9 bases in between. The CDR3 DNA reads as TGTGCCAGCAGCCAAGATCTTGAGGTCAATGAGCAGTTCTTC. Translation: CASSQDLEVNEQFF.

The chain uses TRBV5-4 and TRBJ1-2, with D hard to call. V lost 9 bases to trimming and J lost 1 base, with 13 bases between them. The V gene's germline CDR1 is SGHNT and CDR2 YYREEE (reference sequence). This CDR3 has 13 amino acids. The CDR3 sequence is CATKQGLNYGYTF. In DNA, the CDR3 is TGTGCCACCAAACAAGGCCTTAACTATGGCTACACCTTC.

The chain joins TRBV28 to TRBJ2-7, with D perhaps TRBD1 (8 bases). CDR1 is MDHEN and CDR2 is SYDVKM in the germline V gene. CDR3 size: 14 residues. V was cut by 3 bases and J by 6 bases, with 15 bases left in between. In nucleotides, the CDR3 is TGTGCCAGCAGTTTGGAGACAGGGGAGGGCGAGCAGTACTTC. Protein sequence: CASSLETGEGEQYF.

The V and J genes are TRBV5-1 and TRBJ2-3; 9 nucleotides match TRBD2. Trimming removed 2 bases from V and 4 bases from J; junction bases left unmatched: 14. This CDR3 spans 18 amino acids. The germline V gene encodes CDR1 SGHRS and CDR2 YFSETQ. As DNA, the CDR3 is TGCGCCAGCAGCTTATTTACTAGCGGGCTCTTAAGCCCAGATACGCAGTATTTT. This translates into CASSLFTSGLLSPDTQYF.

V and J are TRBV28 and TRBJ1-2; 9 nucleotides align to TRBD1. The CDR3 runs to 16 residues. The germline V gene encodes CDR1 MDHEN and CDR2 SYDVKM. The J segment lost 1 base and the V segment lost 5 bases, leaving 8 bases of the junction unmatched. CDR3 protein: CASSPGGTGLNYGYTF. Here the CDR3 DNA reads TGTGCCAGCAGTCCGGGGGGGACAGGGCTTAACTATGGCTACACCTTC.

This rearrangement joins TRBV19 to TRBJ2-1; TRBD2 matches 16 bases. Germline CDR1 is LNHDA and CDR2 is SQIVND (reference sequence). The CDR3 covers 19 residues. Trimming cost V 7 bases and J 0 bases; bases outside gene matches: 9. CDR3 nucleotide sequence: TGTGCCAGTACCCCCCCGGGACTAGCGGGAGGGCCCTCCTACAATGAGCAGTTCTTC. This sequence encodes CASTPPGLAGGPSYNEQFF.

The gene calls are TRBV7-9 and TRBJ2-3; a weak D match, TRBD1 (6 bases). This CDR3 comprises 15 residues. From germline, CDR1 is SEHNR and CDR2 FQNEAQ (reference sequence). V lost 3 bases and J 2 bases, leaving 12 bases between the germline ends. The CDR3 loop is CASSFNDRLTDTQYF. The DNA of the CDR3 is TGTGCCAGCAGCTTCAACGACAGGCTCACAGATACGCAGTATTTT.

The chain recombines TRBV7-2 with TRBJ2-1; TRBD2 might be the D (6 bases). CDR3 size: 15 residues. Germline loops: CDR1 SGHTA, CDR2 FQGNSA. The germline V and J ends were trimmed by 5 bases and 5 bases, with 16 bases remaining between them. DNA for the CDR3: TGTGCCAGCAGCCCTCTGTGGACTACTCACAATGAGCAGTTCTTC. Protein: CASSPLWTTHNEQFF.

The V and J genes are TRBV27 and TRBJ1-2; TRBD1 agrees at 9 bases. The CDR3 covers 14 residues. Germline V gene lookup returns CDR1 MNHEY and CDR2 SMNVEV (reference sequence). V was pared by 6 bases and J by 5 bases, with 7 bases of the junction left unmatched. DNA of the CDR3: TGTGCCAGCAGAAAGGACAGGGGAGGATATGGCTACACCTTC. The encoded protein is CASRKDRGGYGYTF.